This TCR beta chain derives from a study of cytomegalovirus exposure and HLA in healthy donors. V lost 5 bases, J lost 8 bases, and 5 bases stayed unmatched. CDR3 length: 12 amino acids. Germline V CDR1 and CDR2: LGHNA, YNFKEQ. The primer mix had 60 Vbeta and 13 Jbeta primers. Generated by immunoSEQ multiplex PCR, the TCRdb table keeps only in-frame clones and is missing some. This table has approximately 190,000 clones, 81% appearing once. Study-wide results and limits: It was about 150 TCR beta chains that were listed as cytomegalovirus-associated.

To note about this clone: Its target is unknown.

Sequenced: PBMCs. The source is a woman younger than 30 in good health and CMV-seropositive. This chain links TRBV4-2 with TRBJ1-2, with 7 nucleotides matching TRBD1. The CDR3 bases are TGTGCCAGCAGCGCGGACAGGCGGGGCTACACCTTC. Translation: CASSADRRGYTF.